Reported below is one TCR beta chain. The entry originates in a study of blood T cells in healthy people across ages. Combining a sample-barcoded 5' primer with a J-beta primer mix, a second PCR ran for roughly 6 to 12 cycles. TCRdb re-called the 5' RACE reads with MiXCR, one entry per CDR3 protein. This table has roughly 1,500,000 distinct CDR3 sequences, 34% appearing once. V was trimmed by 5 bases and J by 1 base, leaving 5 bases between them. CDR1 is PRHDT and CDR2 is FYEKMQ in the germline V gene (reference sequence). The CDR3 has 13 residues. The sequence derives from a woman aged 25 to 39 in good health. Input material: blood. This sequence joins TRBV13 and TRBJ2-2; D is undetermined. The CDR3 DNA reads TGTGCCAGCAGCATAATGAACACCGGGGAGCTGTTTTTT. Translating it yields CASSIMNTGELFF.